This T cell receptor (beta chain) was recovered during a study of control samples from healthy donors and cancer patients. This clone was seen just once. Repertoires were generated with immunoSEQ multiplex PCR, while TCRdb's copy carries only in-frame clones and drops some. The table lists 84,000 or so clones, about 79% of them singletons. J lost 3 bases, V lost 2 bases, and 10 bases had no gene match. Germline lookup yields CDR1 GTSNPN and CDR2 SVGIG (reference sequence). This CDR3 is 16 amino acids long. The sample was PBMCs. This chain connects TRBV30 to TRBJ2-3; 8 nucleotides match TRBD1. The TCR comes from a man aged 55 to 69 with head and neck cancer. CDR3 residues: CAWSRGQGAPTDTQYF. The CDR3 region has the DNA TGTGCCTGGAGTCGAGGGCAGGGGGCGCCGACAGATACGCAGTATTTT.